Listed below are T cell receptor beta chains from one sample, sequenced in a study of T-cell reconstitution after alpha-beta-depleted transplantation in children. TCRdb re-called the PCR reads with MiXCR, one entry per CDR3 protein. The sample contains about 58,000 distinct CDR3 sequences, 40% to 45% of which appear only once. The sequenced sample was PBMCs, mostly from graft donor cells, obtained 360 days after TCRalphabeta/CD19-depleted stem cell transplant. Source of these receptors: a male patient between 10 and 17 years old who had a stem cell transplant for acute lymphoblastic leukemia, so the T cells may come from the graft donor. Both conserved end residues are part of each CDR3. D genes are given only for firm matches. Only part of the rows carry a size: once, few, many, or a class if the clone is expanded.

clone_size | d_call | j_call | v_call | cdr3_aa | cdr3_nt
few | . | TRBJ2-2 | TRBV25-1 | CASSEGAGGGELFF | TGTGCCAGCAGTGAGGGCGCCGGTGGCGGGGAGCTGTTTTTT
few | TRBD1 | TRBJ2-2 | TRBV29-1 | CSVVGGQGRTGELFF | TGCAGCGTTGTAGGTGGACAGGGAAGAACCGGGGAGCTGTTTTTT
few | TRBD2 | TRBJ2-5 | TRBV12-3/TRBV12-4 | CASSFRPTSVRETQYF | TGTGCCAGCAGTTTCCGCCCCACTAGCGTTAGAGAGACCCAGTACTTC
. | TRBD2 | TRBJ2-1 | TRBV11-3 | CASSSSSGDFYNEQFF | TGTGCCAGCAGCTCGTCCAGCGGGGATTTCTACAATGAGCAGTTCTTC
. | . | TRBJ2-3 | TRBV19 | CASNMGETTDTQYF | TGTGCCAGTAATATGGGGGAGACCACAGATACGCAGTATTTT
many | . | TRBJ2-5 | TRBV6-5 | CASSYYRRQETQYF | TGTGCCAGCAGTTACTATCGAAGACAAGAGACCCAGTACTTC
once | . | TRBJ2-7 | TRBV3-1 | CASSIARYYEQYF | TGTGCCAGCAGCATCGCACGCTACTACGAGCAGTACTTC
once | . | TRBJ2-1 | TRBV6-2/TRBV6-3 | CASSGGGNEQFF | TGTGCCAGCAGCGGAGGGGGCAATGAGCAGTTCTTC
few | . | TRBJ2-7 | TRBV6-5 | CASSYSWSSGYEQYF | TGTGCCAGCAGTTACTCTTGGTCTTCGGGTTACGAGCAGTACTTC
. | TRBD1 | TRBJ1-5 | TRBV5-1 | CASSLAPGGNQPQHF | TGCGCCAGCAGCTTAGCGCCAGGGGGGAATCAGCCCCAGCATTTT
. | . | TRBJ1-1 | TRBV28 | CASSLFFGGSHTEAFF | TGTGCCAGCAGTTTATTCTTCGGGGGCAGTCACACTGAAGCTTTCTTT
. | TRBD1 | TRBJ1-5 | TRBV2 | CASSRQGGNQPQHF | TGTGCCAGCAGTCGACAGGGGGGGAATCAGCCCCAGCATTTT
. | . | TRBJ2-6 | TRBV4-2 | CASSARPGRVLAGANVLTF | TGTGCCAGCAGCGCTCGCCCCGGCAGGGTTCTGGCTGGGGCCAACGTCCTGACTTTC
. | . | TRBJ2-7 | TRBV5-1 | CASSLVNRYYEQYF | TGCGCCAGCAGCTTGGTGAACAGATACTACGAGCAGTACTTC
. | TRBD1 | TRBJ2-7 | TRBV5-1 | CASSLGGTGFLEQYF | TGCGCCAGCAGCTTGGGTGGGACAGGGTTCCTGGAGCAGTACTTC
few | . | TRBJ2-2 | TRBV7-2 | CASSLISRGELFF | TGTGCCAGCAGCTTGATTTCTCGCGGGGAGCTGTTTTTT
. | . | TRBJ1-5 | TRBV5-1 | CASSLQGDQPQHF | TGCGCCAGCAGCCTGCAGGGAGATCAGCCCCAGCATTTT
. | TRBD2 | TRBJ2-2 | TRBV19 | CASSILLAGTGELFF | TGTGCCAGTAGTATACTACTAGCGGGAACCGGGGAGCTGTTTTTT
. | . | TRBJ2-5 | TRBV12-3/TRBV12-4 | CASSFLGVGDQYF | TGTGCCAGCAGCTTCTTGGGGGTAGGAGACCAGTACTTC
. | . | TRBJ1-1 | TRBV4-2 | CASKGGAGTEAFF | TGTGCCAGCAAAGGCGGGGCAGGGACTGAAGCTTTCTTT
. | . | TRBJ1-2 | TRBV12-3/TRBV12-4 | CASSYREDYGYTF | TGTGCCAGCAGTTACAGGGAGGACTATGGCTACACCTTC
. | TRBD1 | TRBJ2-5 | TRBV11-1 | CASSSSGGQETQYF | TGTGCCAGCAGCTCCTCAGGGGGACAAGAGACCCAGTACTTC
. | . | TRBJ2-3 | TRBV7-2 | CASSAMKRVLGTDTQYF | TGTGCCAGCAGCGCAATGAAGCGGGTCCTGGGGACAGATACGCAGTATTTT
once | . | TRBJ2-7 | TRBV7-9 | CASGGQAVSYEQYF | TGTGCCAGCGGGGGGCAGGCTGTCTCCTACGAGCAGTACTTC
few | TRBD1 | TRBJ1-1 | TRBV29-1 | CSVEGTENTEAFF | TGCAGCGTTGAGGGGACAGAGAACACTGAAGCTTTCTTT
. | . | TRBJ2-1 | TRBV27 | CASRHGTYEQFF | TGTGCCAGCAGGCACGGGACATACGAGCAGTTCTTC
few | TRBD1 | TRBJ2-1 | TRBV9 | CASGPGQGERSYNEQFF | TGTGCCAGCGGCCCCGGACAGGGCGAAAGATCCTACAATGAGCAGTTCTTC
. | TRBD1 | TRBJ1-2 | TRBV5-1 | CASSLETPDRGQGYTF | TGCGCCAGCAGCTTGGAAACCCCTGACAGGGGTCAAGGCTACACCTTC
. | TRBD2 | TRBJ2-1 | TRBV29-1 | CSVRTSGSYEQFF | TGCAGCGTCCGGACTAGCGGGAGCTATGAGCAGTTCTTC
. | . | TRBJ2-7 | TRBV4-2 | CASSPAVSSGVEQYF | TGTGCCAGCAGCCCAGCGGTATCTTCGGGGGTCGAGCAGTACTTC
. | TRBD2 | TRBJ2-1 | TRBV3-1 | CASSQDRNSGRPNYNEQFF | TGTGCCAGCAGCCAAGACCGAAATAGCGGGAGGCCTAATTACAATGAGCAGTTCTTC
few | . | TRBJ1-1 | TRBV21-1 | CASSKAGTAYTEAFF | TGTGCCAGCAGCAAAGCTGGGACGGCGTACACTGAAGCTTTCTTT
many | TRBD2 | TRBJ2-3 | TRBV5-5 | CASSISGGAIPLAPSDTQYF | TGTGCCAGCAGCATTAGCGGGGGGGCAATTCCTTTGGCCCCTTCAGATACGCAGTATTTT
. | TRBD2 | TRBJ2-7 | TRBV27 | CASSSGGRTYEQYF | TGTGCCAGCAGTTCGGGGGGTAGGACCTACGAGCAGTACTTC
. | . | TRBJ1-5 | TRBV12-3/TRBV12-4 | CASSTTELNQPQHF | TGTGCCAGCAGTACGACTGAGCTAAATCAGCCCCAGCATTTT
few | . | TRBJ2-7 | TRBV9 | CASSVAEVVHEQYF | TGTGCCAGCAGCGTAGCCGAGGTGGTCCACGAGCAGTACTTC
. | . | TRBJ2-7 | TRBV20-1 | CSASQLESYEQYF | TGCAGTGCTAGCCAACTCGAGTCCTACGAGCAGTACTTC
few | . | TRBJ1-1 | TRBV29-1 | CSVAYTEAFF | TGCAGCGTTGCGTATACTGAAGCTTTCTTT
. | TRBD1 | TRBJ2-2 | TRBV28 | CASSLDRDLESMNTGELFF | TGTGCCAGCAGTTTGGACAGGGACCTAGAGAGTATGAACACCGGGGAGCTGTTTTTT
. | TRBD1 | TRBJ2-5 | TRBV5-1 | CASTYGQAQETQYF | TGCGCCAGTACTTACGGACAGGCACAAGAGACCCAGTACTTC
. | . | TRBJ2-7 | TRBV10-3 | CAISEVPLYEQYF | TGTGCCATCAGTGAGGTGCCGTTATACGAGCAGTACTTC
. | . | TRBJ1-1 | TRBV5-6 | CASSPGTGWEGAFF | TGTGCCAGCAGCCCAGGAACGGGATGGGAAGGAGCTTTCTTT
few | . | TRBJ1-4 | TRBV28 | CASIKAGEKLFF | TGTGCCAGCATCAAGGCGGGAGAAAAACTGTTTTTT
few | . | TRBJ2-2 | TRBV6-1 | CASSPGPWRTGELFF | TGTGCCAGCAGTCCGGGGCCATGGAGGACCGGGGAGCTGTTTTTT
few | . | TRBJ2-5 | TRBV4-3 | CASSQDRRGQETQYF | TGCGCCAGCAGCCAAGATCGGCGGGGACAAGAGACCCAGTACTTC
. | TRBD2 | TRBJ2-7 | TRBV6-4 | CASSRLDSGSWAEQYF | TGTGCCAGCAGTCGACTCGACAGCGGGAGTTGGGCCGAGCAGTACTTC
few | . | TRBJ1-3 | TRBV12-3/TRBV12-4 | CAGDGSPGNTIYF | TGTGCCGGGGACGGGTCCCCTGGAAACACCATATATTTT
. | . | TRBJ2-5 | TRBV18 | CASSPLDRETQYF | TGTGCCAGCTCACCACTAGACAGAGAGACCCAGTACTTC
few | TRBD1 | TRBJ1-5 | TRBV6-1 | CASSPTGASNQPQHF | TGTGCCAGCAGTCCCACAGGGGCTAGCAATCAGCCCCAGCATTTT
few | . | TRBJ1-1 | TRBV6-1 | CASRPSQGMTEAFF | TGTGCCAGCAGACCCTCACAGGGTATGACTGAAGCTTTCTTT
. | TRBD2 | TRBJ2-3 | TRBV5-1 | CASSPRTSGPTDTQYF | TGCGCCAGCAGCCCCCGGACTAGCGGTCCCACAGATACGCAGTATTTT
few | . | TRBJ2-5 | TRBV12-3/TRBV12-4 | CASATRTSVQETQYF | TGTGCCAGCGCCACCCGAACATCGGTCCAAGAGACCCAGTACTTC
few | TRBD2 | TRBJ2-1 | TRBV29-1 | CSVSRLAAYNEQFF | TGCAGCGTTAGTCGACTAGCGGCGTACAATGAGCAGTTCTTC
few | . | TRBJ2-6 | TRBV3-1 | CASSQVARDTNSGANVLTF | TGTGCCAGCAGCCAAGTCGCCCGGGACACCAACTCTGGGGCCAACGTCCTGACTTTC
. | . | TRBJ2-1 | TRBV5-1 | CASSIDQISYNEQFF | TGCGCCAGCAGCATCGACCAAATCTCCTACAATGAGCAGTTCTTC